The T cell receptor (beta chain) described here comes from a study of T-cell reconstitution after alpha-beta-depleted transplantation in children (dated by TCRdb to 2016 to 2017). Some background on the complete study: Using TCR repertoire profiling, the study followed T-cell immune reconstitution in a quantitative way in children after TCRalphabeta/CD19-depleted allogeneic hematopoietic cell transplantation.

The library relied on PCR. TCRdb records Illumina HiSeq 2500 as the sequencer. To normalize quantification of the TCRbeta repertoire, the TCR libraries were built with molecular barcoding that relied on unique molecular identifiers. TCRdb applied fastp at Q25 and MiXCR to the public reads, then kept only in-frame beta chains. Every distinct CDR3 protein forms one entry, paired with its most common genes and DNA. The sample has 700,000 or so distinct CDR3 sequences on record, around 13% of them singletons. Roughly 0.84% of the sample belongs to the ten largest clones. The germline V gene (reference sequence) supplies CDR1 DFQATT and CDR2 SNEGSKA. The germline V end is reduced by 0 bases and the J end by 2 bases; junction bases left unmatched: 4. Inclusive of the bounding cysteine and phenylalanine, the CDR3 is 15 residues long. Only CDR3 DNA remains: 45 bases, in frame from the first base. The table lists this clonotype with a few counts. Its antigen has not been determined. Per-base qualities were not stored, and no clone one base away is much larger.

The paper's findings and limits, for the study overall: Over subsequent months, a decline in hyperexpanded clone frequencies was noted, and after one year, T-cell counts and TCRbeta diversity were mostly ascribed to newly produced T cells. Apparently early alphabetaT-cell count recovery about two months after transplant reportedly relied on only several hundred rapidly expanded clones derived from non-depleted graft cells. In some patients, high TCRbeta diversity at day 60 was attributed to recipient T cells and intrathymic progenitors that had survived conditioning.

The sample's treatment or condition label, decoded: allogeneic hematopoietic cell transplantation with graft depleted of TCRalphabeta T cells and CD19 B cells. The children who served as transplant recipients had been given grafts of TCRalphabeta/CD19-depleted allogeneic hematopoietic cells. The rearrangement combines TRBV20-1 with TRBJ2-7; 10 central nucleotides agree with TRBD2. The material was PBMCs, obtained before TCRalphabeta/CD19-depleted stem cell transplant. The clonotype comes from a girl between 2 and 10 years old with congenital amegakaryocytic thrombocytopenia, due to receive a stem cell transplant. The bases read TGCAGTGCTAGAGATGCGAGCGGGAGGGCCTACGAGCAGTACTTC. Its product reads: CSARDASGRAYEQYF.